Listed below are T cell receptor beta chains from one sample, sequenced in a study of cytomegalovirus exposure and HLA in healthy donors. The assay was immunoSEQ multiplex PCR, and TCRdb's table has in-frame clones only and misses some. Here the sample spans roughly 110,000 clones, 75% being singletons. The specimen was PBMCs. The receptors were sampled from a man aged 40-49 years in good health and CMV-seronegative. Both conserved end residues are part of each CDR3. The D gene is left open where the match is weak. Expanded clones are given a class, and other clones once, few, many or no size at all.

TRBV25-1	.	.	TRBJ2-1	TGTGCCAGCAGTGAATATGGGGGGGGCGATGAGCAGTTCTTC	CASSEYGGGDEQFF
TRBV5-6	.	.	TRBJ1-1	TGTGCCAGCAGCTTGGGGCAGTCAAACACTGAAGCTTTCTTT	CASSLGQSNTEAFF
TRBV5-4	.	.	TRBJ1-6	TGTGCCAGCAGCTTGTCCCGTAATTCACCCCTCCACTTT	CASSLSRNSPLHF
TRBV2	.	.	TRBJ2-7	TGTGCCAGCCGGGCAGGGTCCTCCTACGAGCAGTACTTC	CASRAGSSYEQYF
TRBV5-6	TRBD2	.	TRBJ2-3	TGTGCCAGCAGCCTGACTAGCGGTTTTAGCACAGATACGCAGTATTTT	CASSLTSGFSTDTQYF
TRBV5-1	.	.	TRBJ1-3	TGCGCCAGCAGCTTGGAGGTGGAGGGAAACACCATATATTTT	CASSLEVEGNTIYF
TRBV5-6	.	.	TRBJ1-6	TGTGCCAGCAGCTTGTATGCAGGGAAGATCTTATATAATTCACCCCTCCACTTT	CASSLYAGKILYNSPLHF
TRBV2	TRBD1	.	TRBJ1-6	TGTGCCAGCAGGGGGACAGGTTGGAATTCACCCCTCCACTTT	CASRGTGWNSPLHF
TRBV4-2	.	few	TRBJ2-6	TGTGCCAGCAGCCAAGAGGACAGCTCTGGGGCCAACGTCCTGACTTTC	CASSQEDSSGANVLTF
TRBV9	TRBD1	.	TRBJ2-7	TGTGCCAGCAGCGGGACAGGGGGCTACGAGCAGTACTTC	CASSGTGGYEQYF
TRBV2	TRBD2	few	TRBJ2-1	TGTGCCAGCAGTCCCCGGGACTACAGCAATGAGCAGTTCTTC	CASSPRDYSNEQFF
TRBV12-5	TRBD1	once	TRBJ2-7	TGTGCTAGTGGAATCGGGACAGGGGACTACGAGCAGTACTTC	CASGIGTGDYEQYF
TRBV4-2	TRBD2	.	TRBJ2-3	TGTGCCAGCAGCCGAGCGGGGGGGGACACAGATACGCAGTATTTT	CASSRAGGDTDTQYF
TRBV1	.	few	TRBJ1-2	TGCACCAGCAGCCAAGGCGAAAACTATGGCTACACCTTC	CTSSQGENYGYTF
TRBV7-9	TRBD2	.	TRBJ2-5	TGTGCCAGCAGCTTAGCCGCAGCGGGGACGTACCAAGAGACCCAGTACTTC	CASSLAAAGTYQETQYF
TRBV7-2	TRBD2	.	TRBJ2-3	TGTGCCAGCGTCACGGGGGGAACCACAGATACGCAGTATTTT	CASVTGGTTDTQYF
TRBV2	TRBD2	.	TRBJ2-2	TGTGCCAGCAGGTGGAGGGTAGCGGGGGCCACTAACACCGGGGAGCTGTTTTTT	CASRWRVAGATNTGELFF
TRBV4-1	.	.	TRBJ1-1	TGCGCCAGCAGCCAAGACCCGTCGGGGGGCAGGAAGGCTTTCTTT	CASSQDPSGGRKAFF
TRBV5-6	.	.	TRBJ1-2	TGTGCCAGCAGCCTAGTACACTATGGCTACACCTTC	CASSLVHYGYTF
TRBV6-5	.	.	TRBJ2-6	TGTGCCAGCGCTGCGCCCTCTGGGGCCAACGTCCTGACTTTC	CASAAPSGANVLTF
TRBV21-1	.	.	TRBJ2-5	TGTGCCAGCAGCCGCAACACACCAAAGCAAGAGACCCAGTACTTC	CASSRNTPKQETQYF
TRBV5-1	.	.	TRBJ2-3	TGCGCCAGCAGCCCTGTTCTGTCTGGCACCACAGATACGCAGTATTTT	CASSPVLSGTTDTQYF
TRBV2	TRBD2	once	TRBJ2-1	TGTGCCAGCCGGGGGGGGCCTGATGAGCAGTTCTTC	CASRGGPDEQFF
TRBV7-9	.	.	TRBJ1-4	TGTGCCAGCAAGGGGATTAATGAAAAACTGTTTTTT	CASKGINEKLFF
TRBV5-1	.	.	TRBJ2-7	TGCGCCAGCAGCTTCGGACAGAGTTTTAGCTCCTACGAGCAGTACTTC	CASSFGQSFSSYEQYF
TRBV11-2	.	.	TRBJ2-1	TGTGCCAGCAGCTTCGGGCAGGGGTTCTACAATGAGCAGTTCTTC	CASSFGQGFYNEQFF
TRBV2	TRBD1	.	TRBJ1-2	TGTGCCAGCAGTGAAGACCAGGGGGCTAATAACTATGGCTACACCTTC	CASSEDQGANNYGYTF
TRBV6-5	.	.	TRBJ2-2	TGTGCCAGCAACCCGGGGGCCGGGGAGCTGTTTTTT	CASNPGAGELFF
TRBV27	TRBD1	.	TRBJ1-1	TGTGCCAGCAGTTCTCCAGGGACAGTTCTCCTCATGAACACTGAAGCTTTCTTT	CASSSPGTVLLMNTEAFF
TRBV5-8	TRBD1	.	TRBJ1-2	TGTGCCAGCAGGAAGACGGGACAGCCCTATGGCTACACCTTC	CASRKTGQPYGYTF
TRBV7-2	TRBD1	.	TRBJ1-5	TGTGCCAGCAGCCAACGGACAGGGAGAGACCAGCCCCAGCATTTT	CASSQRTGRDQPQHF
TRBV4-2	TRBD1	.	TRBJ2-1	TGTGCCAGCAGCCATGACAGGACAGGGGACAATGAGCAGTTCTTC	CASSHDRTGDNEQFF
TRBV6-5	.	few	TRBJ1-2	TGTGCCAGCAGTTACTTGGCAGCTAACTATGGCTACACCTTC	CASSYLAANYGYTF
TRBV19	.	.	TRBJ2-5	TGTGCCAGTAGTATAGTTGGAGTGAGGACCCAGTACTTC	CASSIVGVRTQYF
TRBV29-1	.	.	TRBJ2-3	TGCAGCGTTGAAGATAACCGCGGCACAGATACGCAGTATTTT	CSVEDNRGTDTQYF
TRBV29-1	TRBD2	.	TRBJ2-3	TGCAGCGTTGTAGGGCGGGGGGGAACAGATACGCAGTATTTT	CSVVGRGGTDTQYF
TRBV2	.	.	TRBJ2-7	TGTGCCAGCAGGGAGGGCGGAACCTACGAGCAGTACTTC	CASREGGTYEQYF
TRBV11-1	TRBD1	.	TRBJ2-7	TGTGCCAGCAGCTTAGACAGGGGTGAGCAGTACTTC	CASSLDRGEQYF
TRBV6-5	.	few	TRBJ1-3	TGTGCCAGCAGTTCCGATGACAGGCGAGGAAACACCATATATTTT	CASSSDDRRGNTIYF